This T cell receptor beta chain stems from a study of CD8 T cells in ankylosing spondylitis. Notes on the study in general: A motif of 7 or 8 highly homologous TCR beta variants was seen as apparently characteristic of ankylosing spondylitis blood. Both synovial fluid and blood in reactive arthritis had previously been reported to carry some motif variants.

Scientists made TCR beta libraries using quantitative 5'-RACE with molecular barcodes. MiXCR, run by TCRdb on the 5' RACE reads, gives a single entry per CDR3 protein. The profile covers 200,000 to 250,000 distinct CDR3 sequences, with 15% to 20% appearing a single time and roughly 46% taken by the ten largest. V was trimmed by 6 bases and J by 9 bases, leaving 14 bases between them. Germline V CDR1 and CDR2: MDHEN, SYDVKM. This CDR3 contains 12 residues. With respect to this clonotype: Its target is unknown.

The rearrangement links TRBV28 to TRBJ2-5; tentatively, D is TRBD1 or TRBD2 (6 bases each). The source is a male donor with ankylosing spondylitis. The sequenced sample consisted of blood, either unsorted or a sorted T cell fraction (not recorded which). CDR3 region: CASSQGSGAQYF. The CDR3 DNA follows: TGTGCCAGCAGCCAGGGGTCGGGGGCCCAGTACTTC.